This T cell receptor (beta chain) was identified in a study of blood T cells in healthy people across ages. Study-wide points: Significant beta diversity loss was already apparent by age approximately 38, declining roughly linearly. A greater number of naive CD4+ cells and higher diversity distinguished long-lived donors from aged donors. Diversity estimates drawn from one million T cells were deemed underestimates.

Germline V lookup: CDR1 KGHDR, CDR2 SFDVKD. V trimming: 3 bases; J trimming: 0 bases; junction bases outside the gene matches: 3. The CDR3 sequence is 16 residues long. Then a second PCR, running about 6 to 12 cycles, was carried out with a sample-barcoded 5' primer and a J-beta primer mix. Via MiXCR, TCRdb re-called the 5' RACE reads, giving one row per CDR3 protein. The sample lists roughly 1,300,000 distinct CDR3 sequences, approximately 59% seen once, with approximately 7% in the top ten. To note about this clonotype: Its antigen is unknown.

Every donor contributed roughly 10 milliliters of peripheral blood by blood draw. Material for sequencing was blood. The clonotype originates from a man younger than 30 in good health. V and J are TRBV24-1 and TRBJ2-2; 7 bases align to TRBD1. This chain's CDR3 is CATSDLGQPNTGELFF. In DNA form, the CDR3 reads TGTGCCACCAGTGATCTGGGACAGCCGAACACCGGGGAGCTGTTTTTT.